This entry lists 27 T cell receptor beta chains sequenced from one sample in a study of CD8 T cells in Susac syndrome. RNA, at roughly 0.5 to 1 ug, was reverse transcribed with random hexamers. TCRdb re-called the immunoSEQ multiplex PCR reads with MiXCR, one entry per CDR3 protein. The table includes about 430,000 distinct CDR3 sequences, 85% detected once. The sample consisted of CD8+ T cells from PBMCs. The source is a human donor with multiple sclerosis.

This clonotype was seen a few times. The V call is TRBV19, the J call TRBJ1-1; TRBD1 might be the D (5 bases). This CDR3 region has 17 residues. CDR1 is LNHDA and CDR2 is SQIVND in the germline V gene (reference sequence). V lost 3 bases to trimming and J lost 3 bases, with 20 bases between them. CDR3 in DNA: TGTGCCAGTAGTATCCTTCACGACAGTGCCGTTTACACTGAAGCTTTCTTT. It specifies CASSILHDSAVYTEAFF.

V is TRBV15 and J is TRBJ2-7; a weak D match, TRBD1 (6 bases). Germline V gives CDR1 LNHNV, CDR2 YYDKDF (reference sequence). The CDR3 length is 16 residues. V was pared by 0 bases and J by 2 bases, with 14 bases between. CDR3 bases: TGTGCCACCAGCAGAGATCGGACACAGGGACCCTACGAGCAGTACTTC. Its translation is CATSRDRTQGPYEQYF.

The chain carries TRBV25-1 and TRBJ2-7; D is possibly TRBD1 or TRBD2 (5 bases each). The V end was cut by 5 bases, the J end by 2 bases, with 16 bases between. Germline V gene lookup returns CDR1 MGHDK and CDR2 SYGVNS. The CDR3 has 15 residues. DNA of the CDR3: TGTGCCAGCAGTTCCCACCGGGACGCCGCCTACGAGCAGTACTTC. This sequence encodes CASSSHRDAAYEQYF.

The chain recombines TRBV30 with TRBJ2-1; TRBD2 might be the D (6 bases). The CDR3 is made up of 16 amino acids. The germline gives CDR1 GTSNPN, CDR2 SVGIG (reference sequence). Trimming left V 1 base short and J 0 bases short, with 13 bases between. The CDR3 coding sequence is TGTGCCTGGAGTGGGTGGTACGGGAGCTCCTACAATGAGCAGTTCTTC. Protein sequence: CAWSGWYGSSYNEQFF.

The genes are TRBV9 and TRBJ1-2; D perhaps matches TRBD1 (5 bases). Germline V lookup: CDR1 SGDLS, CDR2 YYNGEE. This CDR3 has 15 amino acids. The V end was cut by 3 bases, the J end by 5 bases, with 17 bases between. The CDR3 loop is CASSGGLDPWYGYTF. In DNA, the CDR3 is TGTGCCAGCAGCGGGGGCTTGGACCCTTGGTATGGCTACACCTTC.

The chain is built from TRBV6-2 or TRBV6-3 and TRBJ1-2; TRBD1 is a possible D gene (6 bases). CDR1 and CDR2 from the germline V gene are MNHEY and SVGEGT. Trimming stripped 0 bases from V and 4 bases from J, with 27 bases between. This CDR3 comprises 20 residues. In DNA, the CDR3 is TGTGCCAGCAGTTACTCAAGCAAGGAGCGGACAGAAAACATAGGCTATGGCTACACCTTC. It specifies CASSYSSKERTENIGYGYTF.

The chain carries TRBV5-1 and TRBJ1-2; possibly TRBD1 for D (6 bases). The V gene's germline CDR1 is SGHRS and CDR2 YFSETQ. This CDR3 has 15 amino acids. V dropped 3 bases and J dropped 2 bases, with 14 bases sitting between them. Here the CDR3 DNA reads TGCGCCAGCAGCTCTCCCCTAACAGGGAACTATGGCTACACCTTC. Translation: CASSSPLTGNYGYTF.

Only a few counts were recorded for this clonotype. The CDR3 loop is CASSRRQTGANTEAFF. DNA of the CDR3: TGTGCCAGCAGCCGCCGCCAAACAGGGGCGAACACTGAAGCTTTCTTT. The chain is built from TRBV7-6 and TRBJ1-1; 7 nucleotides agree with TRBD1. With 5 bases clipped from V and 1 base from J, the junction kept 10 bases outside the gene matches. Germline lookup yields CDR1 SGHVS and CDR2 FNYEAQ. The CDR3 runs 16 residues.

This CDR3 is CASSPGTGVVYGYTF. CDR3 nucleotides: TGTGCCAGCAGCCCAGGGACAGGGGTAGTCTATGGCTACACCTTC. V is TRBV7-8 and J is TRBJ1-2; 10 nucleotides line up with TRBD1. CDR3 length: 15 residues. V dropped 5 bases and J dropped 4; count of bases not matched to a gene: 7. CDR1 and CDR2 (germline): SGHVS, FQNEAQ.

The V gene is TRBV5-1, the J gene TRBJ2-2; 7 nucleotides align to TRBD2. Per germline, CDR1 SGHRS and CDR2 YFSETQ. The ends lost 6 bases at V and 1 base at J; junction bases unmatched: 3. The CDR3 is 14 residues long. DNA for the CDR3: TGCGCCAGCAACCGGGGGGAGAACACCGGGGAGCTGTTTTTT. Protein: CASNRGENTGELFF.

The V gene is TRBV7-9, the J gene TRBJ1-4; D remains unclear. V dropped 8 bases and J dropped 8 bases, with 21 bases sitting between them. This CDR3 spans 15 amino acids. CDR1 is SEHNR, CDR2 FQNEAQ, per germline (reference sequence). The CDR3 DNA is TGTGCCAGCGGTCAAGTATCGGGGTCTGGGGAAAAACTGTTTTTT. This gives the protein CASGQVSGSGEKLFF.

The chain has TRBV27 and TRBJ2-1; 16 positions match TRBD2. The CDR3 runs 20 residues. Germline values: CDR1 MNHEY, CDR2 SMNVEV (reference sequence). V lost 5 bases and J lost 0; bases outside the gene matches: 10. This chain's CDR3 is CASSRDFGTSGGGSYNEQFF. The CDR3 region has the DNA TGTGCCAGCAGTCGTGACTTCGGGACTAGCGGGGGGGGCTCCTACAATGAGCAGTTCTTC.

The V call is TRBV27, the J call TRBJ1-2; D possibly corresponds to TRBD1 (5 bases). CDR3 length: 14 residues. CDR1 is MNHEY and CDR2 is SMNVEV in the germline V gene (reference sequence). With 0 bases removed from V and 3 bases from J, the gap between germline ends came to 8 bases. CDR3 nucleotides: TGTGCCAGCAGTTTATCGCCAGGGCACTATGGCTACACCTTC. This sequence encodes CASSLSPGHYGYTF.

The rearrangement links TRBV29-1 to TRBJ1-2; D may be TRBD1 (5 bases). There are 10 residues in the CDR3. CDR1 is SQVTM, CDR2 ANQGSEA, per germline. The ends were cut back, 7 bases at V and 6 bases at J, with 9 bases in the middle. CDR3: CSAGTDGYTF. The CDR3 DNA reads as TGCAGCGCCGGGACGGATGGCTACACCTTC.

CDR3 amino acids: CASSLYWDSGTNEKLFF. CDR3 nucleotide sequence: TGTGCCAGCAGCTTGTATTGGGACAGCGGAACTAATGAAAAACTGTTTTTT. V usage is TRBV5-6 and J usage is TRBJ1-4, with 7 bases matching TRBD1. There are 17 residues in the CDR3. CDR1 is SGHDT and CDR2 is YYEEEE in the germline V gene. V was clipped by 1 base and J by 1 base; unmatched bases: 7.

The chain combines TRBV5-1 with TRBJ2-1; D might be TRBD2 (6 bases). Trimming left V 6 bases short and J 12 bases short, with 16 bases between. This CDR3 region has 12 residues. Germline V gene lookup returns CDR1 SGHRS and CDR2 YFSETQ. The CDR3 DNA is TGCGCCAGCACCCTTGGAGGGGTTGGGCAGTTCTTC. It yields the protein CASTLGGVGQFF. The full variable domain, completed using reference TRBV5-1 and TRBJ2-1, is KAGVTQTPRYLIKTRGQQVTLSCSPISGHRSVSWYQQTPGQGLQFLFEYFSETQRNKGNFPGRFSGRQFSNSRSEMNVSTLELGDSALYLCASTLGGVGQFFGPGTRLTVL.

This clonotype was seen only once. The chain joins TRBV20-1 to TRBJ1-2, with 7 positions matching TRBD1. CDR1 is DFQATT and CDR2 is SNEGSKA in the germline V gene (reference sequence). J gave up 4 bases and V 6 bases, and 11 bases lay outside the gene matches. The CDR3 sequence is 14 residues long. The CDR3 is CSAREGQSIYGYTF. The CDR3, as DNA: TGCAGTGCGAGGGAGGGACAGAGTATCTATGGCTACACCTTC.

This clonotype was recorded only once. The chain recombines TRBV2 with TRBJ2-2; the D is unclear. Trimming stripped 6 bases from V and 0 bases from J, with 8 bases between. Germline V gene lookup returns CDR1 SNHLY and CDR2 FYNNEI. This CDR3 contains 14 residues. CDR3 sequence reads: CASSPNPNTGELFF. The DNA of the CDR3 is TGTGCCAGCAGCCCTAACCCGAACACCGGGGAGCTGTTTTTT.

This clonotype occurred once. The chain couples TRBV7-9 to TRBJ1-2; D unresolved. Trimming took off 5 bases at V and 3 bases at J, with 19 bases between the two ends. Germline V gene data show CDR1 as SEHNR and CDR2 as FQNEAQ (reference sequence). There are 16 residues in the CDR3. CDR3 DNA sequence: TGTGCCAGCAGCCCGGGTACAGCCATACTCGACTATGGCTACACCTTC. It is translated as CASSPGTAILDYGYTF.

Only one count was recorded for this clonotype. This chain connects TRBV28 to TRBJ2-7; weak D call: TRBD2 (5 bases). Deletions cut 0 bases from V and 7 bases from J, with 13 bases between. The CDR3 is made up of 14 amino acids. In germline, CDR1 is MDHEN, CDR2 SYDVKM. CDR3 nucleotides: TGTGCCAGCAGTTTATGGGCCACCGGGGAAGAGCAGTACTTC. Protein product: CASSLWATGEEQYF.

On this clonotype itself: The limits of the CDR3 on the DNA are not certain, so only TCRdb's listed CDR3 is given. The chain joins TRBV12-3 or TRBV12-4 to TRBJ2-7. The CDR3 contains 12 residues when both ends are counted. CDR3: CASSSSFYEQYF.

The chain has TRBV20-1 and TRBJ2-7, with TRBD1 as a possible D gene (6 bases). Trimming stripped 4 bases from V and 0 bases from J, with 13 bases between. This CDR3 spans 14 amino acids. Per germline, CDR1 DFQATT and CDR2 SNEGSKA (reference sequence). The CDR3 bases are TGCAGTGCTAAAGGACAGAGAAGCTCCTACGAGCAGTACTTC. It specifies CSAKGQRSSYEQYF.

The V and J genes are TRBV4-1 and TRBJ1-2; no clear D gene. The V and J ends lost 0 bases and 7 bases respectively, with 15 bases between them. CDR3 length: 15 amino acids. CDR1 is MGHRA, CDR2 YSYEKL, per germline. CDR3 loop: CASSQDGVQIFGYTF. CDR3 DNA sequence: TGCGCCAGCAGCCAAGATGGCGTCCAGATTTTTGGCTACACCTTC.

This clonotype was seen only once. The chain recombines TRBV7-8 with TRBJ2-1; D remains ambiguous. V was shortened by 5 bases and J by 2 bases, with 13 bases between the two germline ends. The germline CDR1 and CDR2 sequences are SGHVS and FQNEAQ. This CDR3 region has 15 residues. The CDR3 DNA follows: TGTGCCAGCAGCCCCGGACGGTTTCCCTACAATGAGCAGTTCTTC. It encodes CASSPGRFPYNEQFF.

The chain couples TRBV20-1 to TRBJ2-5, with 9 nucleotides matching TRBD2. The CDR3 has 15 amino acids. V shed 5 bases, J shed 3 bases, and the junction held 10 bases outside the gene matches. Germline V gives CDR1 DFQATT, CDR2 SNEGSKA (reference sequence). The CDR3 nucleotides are TGCAGTGCTCCAATTTTAGCGGGAGAGAAAGAGACCCAGTACTTC. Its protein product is CSAPILAGEKETQYF.

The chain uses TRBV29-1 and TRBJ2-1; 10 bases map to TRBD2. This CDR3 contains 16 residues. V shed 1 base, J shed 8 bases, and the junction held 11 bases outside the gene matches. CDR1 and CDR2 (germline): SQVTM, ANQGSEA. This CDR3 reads CSVEGYSGRALDEQFF. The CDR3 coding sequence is TGCAGCGTTGAAGGGTACAGCGGGAGGGCCTTGGATGAGCAGTTCTTC.

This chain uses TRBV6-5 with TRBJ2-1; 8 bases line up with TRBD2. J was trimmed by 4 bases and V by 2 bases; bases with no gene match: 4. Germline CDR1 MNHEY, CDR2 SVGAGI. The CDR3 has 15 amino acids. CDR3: CASSYGGRSYNEQFF. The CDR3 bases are TGTGCCAGCAGTTACGGCGGGAGGTCGTACAATGAGCAGTTCTTC.